These T cell receptor beta chains were read from a single sample in a study of CD8+ T cells in alopecia areata. Sequencing used immunoSEQ multiplex PCR; TCRdb keeps in-frame clones, though not all of them. The sample records 140,000 to 150,000 clones, about 51% being singletons. The material sequenced was CD8+ T cells sorted from blood, taken at week 4, from a patient treated with tofacitinib. Receptor source: a human donor with alopecia areata. Both conserved end residues are part of each CDR3. The D gene is left open where the match is weak. The size entry is marked missing in some rows and otherwise reads once, few, many or a size class.

TRBV2,13,few,TRBJ2-7,TRBD1,CASSDDRDYEQYF,TGTGCCAGCAGTGACGACAGGGACTACGAGCAGTACTTC
TRBV6-5,15,NA,TRBJ1-5,TRBD1,CASTPGTGRNQPQHF,TGTGCCAGCACCCCAGGGACAGGGAGGAATCAGCCCCAGCATTTT
TRBV29-1,11,NA,TRBJ1-2,NA,CSVGADYGYTF,TGCAGCGTTGGGGCAGATTATGGCTACACCTTC
TRBV4-1,15,NA,TRBJ1-5,NA,CASSQGVLFGQPQHF,TGCGCCAGCAGCCAAGGGGTTCTCTTTGGTCAGCCCCAGCATTTT
TRBV29-1,13,NA,TRBJ1-1,TRBD1,CSGGQGMNTEAFF,TGCAGCGGCGGACAGGGAATGAACACTGAAGCTTTCTTT
TRBV25-1,13,few,TRBJ2-1,NA,CASSATVIHEQFF,TGTGCCAGCAGTGCGACGGTTATCCATGAGCAGTTCTTC
TRBV27,17,NA,TRBJ1-5,NA,CASRLTIGEGWNQPQHF,TGTGCCAGCAGACTCACCATCGGGGAGGGGTGGAATCAGCCCCAGCATTTT
TRBV9,14,few,TRBJ2-1,NA,CASSVRDSYNEQFF,TGTGCCAGCAGCGTAAGGGACTCCTACAATGAGCAGTTCTTC
TRBV10-3,15,NA,TRBJ2-1,NA,CAISELGGAYNEQFF,TGTGCCATCAGTGAGCTAGGGGGGGCCTACAATGAGCAGTTCTTC
TRBV9,15,NA,TRBJ2-7,TRBD2,CASSVGASGAYEQYF,TGTGCCAGCAGCGTAGGGGCTAGCGGTGCCTACGAGCAGTACTTC
TRBV2,17,NA,TRBJ1-5,NA,CASSDDPGDPSNQPQHF,TGTGCCAGCAGTGATGATCCAGGGGATCCGAGCAATCAGCCCCAGCATTTT
TRBV7-6,14,NA,TRBJ2-7,NA,CASSLAGLDGEQYF,TGTGCCAGCAGCTTAGCGGGCTTGGATGGCGAGCAGTACTTC
TRBV27,13,NA,TRBJ1-2,NA,CASSSGGNYGYTF,TGTGCCAGCAGTTCGGGGGGAAACTATGGCTACACCTTC
TRBV6-5,15,NA,TRBJ2-1,NA,CASRPDSFDYNEQFF,TGTGCCAGCAGACCCGACAGCTTTGATTACAATGAGCAGTTCTTC
TRBV29-1,13,few,TRBJ2-7,NA,CSVETGSSYEQYF,TGCAGCGTTGAGACGGGGAGTTCCTACGAGCAGTACTTC
TRBV5-6,11,NA,TRBJ2-3,NA,CASSFADTQYF,TGTGCCAGCAGCTTCGCAGATACGCAGTATTTT
TRBV9,15,few,TRBJ2-2,NA,CASSVAGENTGELFF,TGTGCCAGCAGCGTAGCGGGGGAGAACACCGGGGAGCTGTTTTTT
TRBV9,13,NA,TRBJ2-5,NA,CASSVGFQETQYF,TGTGCCAGCAGCGTGGGGTTCCAAGAGACCCAGTACTTC
TRBV4-3,16,NA,TRBJ2-7,NA,CASSQDSATGSYEQYF,TGCGCCAGCAGCCAAGATTCGGCTACAGGGTCCTACGAGCAGTACTTC
TRBV6-5,13,NA,TRBJ1-1,NA,CASKMRENTEAFF,TGTGCCAGCAAGATGCGAGAGAACACTGAAGCTTTCTTT
TRBV29-1,13,NA,TRBJ1-2,TRBD1,CSDGQGAGYGYTF,TGCAGCGACGGACAGGGGGCTGGGTATGGCTACACCTTC
TRBV11-2,12,few,TRBJ2-1,NA,CASSLDLYEQFF,TGTGCCAGCAGCTTAGATTTGTATGAGCAGTTCTTC
TRBV9,15,NA,TRBJ2-3,TRBD1,CASSVSKGAGDTQYF,TGTGCCAGCAGCGTGTCTAAGGGGGCCGGGGATACGCAGTATTTT
TRBV7-9,14,NA,TRBJ2-7,NA,CASSLRAGSYEQYF,TGTGCCAGCAGCTTAAGGGCAGGGTCTTACGAGCAGTACTTC
TRBV6-5,12,NA,TRBJ1-1,NA,CASTRAGTEAFF,TGTGCCAGCACGAGGGCTGGCACTGAAGCTTTCTTT
TRBV10-3,14,NA,TRBJ2-3,NA,CAISERLATDTQYF,TGTGCCATCAGTGAGCGGCTAGCGACAGATACGCAGTATTTT
TRBV2,17,NA,TRBJ1-5,TRBD1,CASSGKGTGGGNQPQHF,TGTGCCAGCAGTGGAAAGGGGACAGGGGGCGGCAATCAGCCCCAGCATTTT
TRBV29-1,13,NA,TRBJ2-4,NA,CSVESLAKNIQYF,TGCAGCGTTGAATCCCTAGCCAAAAACATTCAGTACTTC
TRBV5-1,15,NA,TRBJ1-6,TRBD1,CASSPGTDYNSPLHF,TGCGCCAGCAGCCCTGGGACAGACTATAATTCACCCCTCCACTTT
TRBV4-2,15,NA,TRBJ2-1,NA,CASSPLLGSYNEQFF,TGTGCCAGCAGCCCTCTGTTAGGCTCCTACAATGAGCAGTTCTTC
TRBV29-1,14,NA,TRBJ2-7,TRBD2,CSVTSGVGRYEQYF,TGCAGCGTTACTAGCGGGGTAGGAAGGTACGAGCAGTACTTC
TRBV2,13,NA,TRBJ2-3,TRBD2,CASTLTSVDTQYF,TGTGCCAGCACACTAACTAGCGTAGATACGCAGTATTTT
TRBV19,16,few,TRBJ1-5,NA,CASSIEPGVSNQPQHF,TGTGCCAGTAGTATTGAGCCAGGGGTTAGCAATCAGCCCCAGCATTTT
TRBV15,14,NA,TRBJ2-1,NA,CATTVDRVYNEQFF,TGTGCCACCACCGTGGACAGAGTTTACAATGAGCAGTTCTTC
TRBV5-6,15,NA,TRBJ1-5,TRBD1,CASSLWTGWKQPQHF,TGTGCCAGCAGCTTGTGGACAGGGTGGAAGCAGCCCCAGCATTTT
TRBV6-5,14,NA,TRBJ2-3,NA,CASTGTEGTDTQYF,TGTGCCAGCACTGGGACGGAAGGCACAGATACGCAGTATTTT
TRBV4-2,13,NA,TRBJ2-7,NA,CASSQDLGDEQYF,TGTGCCAGCAGCCAAGATCTGGGGGACGAGCAGTACTTC
TRBV19,14,NA,TRBJ1-1,NA,CASSPYGANTEAFF,TGTGCCAGTAGTCCCTATGGGGCGAACACTGAAGCTTTCTTT
TRBV13,12,NA,TRBJ1-6,NA,CASSSSGEPLHF,TGTGCCAGCAGCTCCTCAGGGGAACCCCTCCACTTT
TRBV7-2,13,once,TRBJ2-7,NA,CASSLGRIDEQYF,TGTGCCAGCAGCTTAGGCAGAATTGACGAGCAGTACTTC
TRBV7-9,14,NA,TRBJ2-3,NA,CAGGPGGSTDTQYF,TGTGCCGGTGGGCCGGGGGGCAGCACAGATACGCAGTATTTT
TRBV4-1,14,NA,TRBJ1-1,NA,CASSPLKADIYAFF,TGCGCCAGCAGCCCACTAAAGGCCGACATTTATGCTTTCTTT
TRBV11-2,15,NA,TRBJ1-5,NA,CASSLVVDSNQPQHF,TGTGCCAGCAGCTTAGTGGTTGATAGCAATCAGCCCCAGCATTTT